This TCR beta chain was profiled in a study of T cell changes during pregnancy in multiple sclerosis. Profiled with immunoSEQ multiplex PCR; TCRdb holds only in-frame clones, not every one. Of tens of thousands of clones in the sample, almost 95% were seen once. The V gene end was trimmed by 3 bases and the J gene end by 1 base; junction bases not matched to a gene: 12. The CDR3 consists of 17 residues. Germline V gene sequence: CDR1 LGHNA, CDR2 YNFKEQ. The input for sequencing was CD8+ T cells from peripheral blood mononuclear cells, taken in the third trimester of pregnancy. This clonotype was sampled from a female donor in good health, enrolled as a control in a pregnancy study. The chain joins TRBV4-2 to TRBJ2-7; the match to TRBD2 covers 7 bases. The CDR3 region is CASSQEPGTGGSYEQYF. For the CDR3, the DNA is TGTGCCAGCAGCCAGGAACCGGGGACGGGGGGTTCCTACGAGCAGTACTTC.